Reported below is one TCR beta chain. Each CDR3 protein is one row after TCRdb ran MiXCR on the 5' RACE reads. The sample includes roughly 380,000 distinct CDR3 sequences, roughly 28% seen only once; the top ten take more than 5.5%. Germline values: CDR1 SGHRS, CDR2 YFSETQ. The ends were cut back, 5 bases at V and 5 bases at J, with 15 bases in the middle. The CDR3 is 14 residues long. This record belongs to a study of identical twins' blood T cells. This receptor was obtained from a woman aged 18-49 years in good health. Specimen: PBMCs. The chain links TRBV5-1 to TRBJ2-3, with D possibly being TRBD1 (5 bases). The CDR3 region has the DNA TGCGCCAGCAGTCTCAATTGGGGCGGAGATACGCAGTATTTT. Translation: CASSLNWGGDTQYF.